This TCR beta chain was profiled in a study of post-analysis software for immune sequencing data. The study, taken as a whole, reports: Controls had lower frequencies than patients of a few TRBV segments, which included TRBV5-6, TRBV5-1 and TRBV20-1.

Included in the TCR beta cDNA libraries were unique molecular identifiers. Via MiXCR, TCRdb re-called the PCR reads, giving one row per CDR3 protein. The sample yields 350,000 to 500,000 distinct CDR3 sequences, 39% seen once. This clonotype was seen more than once but under ten times. Its target is unknown. Trimming took 6 bases from V and 2 from J, leaving 18 bases between them. CDR1 is SGHTA and CDR2 is FQGNSA in the germline V gene. The CDR3 length is 16 residues. The clonotype originates from a girl aged 2 to 10 with multiple sclerosis. The gene calls are TRBV7-2 and TRBJ2-3, with D possibly being TRBD1 (5 bases). The material sequenced was blood. The CDR3 reads CASRLRSGSSTDTQYF. CDR3 nucleotide sequence: TGTGCCAGCAGACTTAGATCAGGGTCTTCCACAGATACGCAGTATTTT.